This passage covers 17 T cell receptor beta chains from one sample sequenced in a study of regulatory T cells in long-lasting Graves disease. Building the TCR beta libraries relied on iRepertoire HTBI primers, and CDR3 regions underwent Arm-PCR. TCRdb re-called the multiplex PCR reads with MiXCR, one entry per CDR3 protein. The table includes 500,000 to 700,000 distinct CDR3 sequences, about 15% detected once. Time point specified: newly diagnosed GD, antithyroid drugs for less than 3 months. From PBMCs, RNA was extracted and then used to make the TCR library. Another study also made use of these data, one on T cells in Graves' hyperthyroidism and ophthalmopathy.

The sample was peripheral blood mononuclear cells (PBMCs), taken at new diagnosis, from a patient treated with antithyroid drugs. The receptors stem from a woman in her 30s with Graves disease.

As to this clonotype: A much larger clone differs by one base, so this may be a read error. The CDR3 region is CAWSDGQGDEQFF. DNA of the CDR3: TGTGCCTGGAGCGATGGGCAGGGCGATGAGCAGTTCTTC. V gene TRBV30 combines with J gene TRBJ2-1; maybe TRBD1 (5 bases). Germline V CDR1 and CDR2: GTSNPN, SVGIG (reference sequence). The CDR3 sequence is 13 residues long. V was pared by 3 bases and J by 8 bases, with 14 bases between.

This clonotype appeared a few times. This chain links TRBV29-1 with TRBJ1-1; D may be TRBD1 (6 bases). In germline, CDR1 is SQVTM, CDR2 ANQGSEA. The CDR3 runs to 12 residues. The CDR3 coding sequence is TGCTCCGAAGGGGGGCCGGGCACTGAAGCTTTCTTT. Its translation: CSEGGPGTEAFF.

The table lists this clonotype with a few counts. V usage is TRBV28 and J usage is TRBJ2-7, with D possibly being TRBD1 (6 bases). With 3 bases removed from V and 2 bases from J, the gap between germline ends came to 11 bases. CDR1 and CDR2 (germline): MDHEN, SYDVKM. The CDR3 consists of 14 residues. The CDR3 DNA reads as TGTGCCAGCAGTTTCGGGACACTCACCTACGAGCAGTACTTC. Translated, it gives CASSFGTLTYEQYF.

Ten or more counts support this clonotype. The chain uses TRBV20-1 and TRBJ2-7; TRBD2 is a possible D gene (5 bases). The CDR3 loop spans 14 amino acids. From germline, CDR1 is DFQATT and CDR2 SNEGSKA (reference sequence). Trimming shortened V by 6 bases and J by 3 bases, and 18 bases separated the two germline ends. The CDR3 bases are TGCAGTGCGCCGAGGGAGAGCGGTCTCTACGAGCAGTACTTC. Its translation: CSAPRESGLYEQYF.

The chain has TRBV28 and TRBJ2-3, with 12 bases fitting TRBD2. V was pared by 8 bases and J by 5 bases, with 8 bases of the junction left unmatched. In germline, CDR1 is MDHEN, CDR2 SYDVKM. The CDR3 consists of 15 residues. The CDR3 sequence is CASRLAGGPKDTQYF. DNA for the CDR3: TGTGCCAGCCGCCTAGCGGGAGGGCCGAAAGATACGCAGTATTTT.

The chain has TRBV11-3 and TRBJ2-7; D might be TRBD1 (6 bases). Trimming took 5 bases from V and 4 from J, leaving 12 bases between them. This CDR3 contains 13 residues. Per the germline V gene, CDR1 is SGHNT and CDR2 is YENEEA. The CDR3 here is CASSHGTSYEQYF. DNA of the CDR3: TGTGCCAGCAGCCACGGGACATCTTACGAGCAGTACTTC.

This clonotype was observed a few times. The genes are TRBV27 and TRBJ1-4; D possibly corresponds to TRBD1 (5 bases). V was trimmed by 3 bases and J by 4 bases, leaving 12 bases between them. CDR3 length equals 15 residues. The germline gives CDR1 MNHEY, CDR2 SMNVEV (reference sequence). The CDR3 loop reads CASSFRDGSNEKLFF. The CDR3 bases are TGTGCCAGCAGTTTCCGGGACGGAAGTAATGAAAAACTGTTTTTT.

This clonotype was seen ten or more times. V is TRBV27 and J is TRBJ2-7; 7 bases match TRBD2. Trimming removed 5 bases from V and 1 base from J; junction bases left unmatched: 14. The CDR3 totals 17 residues. Germline V gene sequence: CDR1 MNHEY, CDR2 SMNVEV (reference sequence). CDR3 in DNA: TGTGCCAGCAGTGTCTCCTTCACTAGCGCAACATCCTACGAGCAGTACTTC. Translating it yields CASSVSFTSATSYEQYF.

This clonotype was recorded at least ten times. This chain connects TRBV7-2 to TRBJ2-3; 7 bases are a match to TRBD2. The junction had 14 bases not matched to a gene; V was cut back by 7 bases and J by 4 bases. Germline assignment: CDR1 SGHTA and CDR2 FQGNSA. The CDR3 has 16 amino acids. CDR3 in amino acids: CASTPEMGGYPDTQYF. The CDR3 DNA reads as TGTGCCAGCACCCCGGAGATGGGAGGGTACCCAGATACGCAGTATTTT.

The V gene is TRBV5-6, the J gene TRBJ1-4, with TRBD1 identical over 7 bases. Germline CDR1 SGHDT, CDR2 YYEEEE. With V trimmed by 8 bases and J by 8 bases, 18 bases remained unmatched. CDR3 length equals 16 residues. This chain's CDR3 is CASSILTGAIEEKLFF. The DNA of the CDR3 is TGTGCCAGTAGCATACTAACAGGGGCAATAGAGGAAAAACTGTTTTTT.

This clonotype was found many times. The chain links TRBV12-3 or TRBV12-4 to TRBJ2-1; D is uncertain. This CDR3 spans 16 amino acids. V gave up 6 bases and J gave up 8 bases, with 23 bases separating them. This chain's CDR3 is CASSFEPGSVLDEQFF. Written as DNA, the CDR3 is TGTGCCAGCAGCTTCGAGCCGGGCTCCGTGTTGGATGAGCAGTTCTTC.

This chain uses TRBV3-1 with TRBJ2-7; 7 bases agree with TRBD1. J was trimmed by 6 bases and V by 4 bases; bases with no gene match: 6. The germline V gene has CDR1 LGHDT and CDR2 YNNKEL (reference sequence). The CDR3 runs 13 residues. For the CDR3, the DNA is TGTGCCAGCAGCCTCGGGACAGCCCGCGAGCAGTACTTC. Residues: CASSLGTAREQYF.

This clonotype occurred a few times. The V call is TRBV28, the J call TRBJ1-1; D might be TRBD1 (6 bases). The CDR3 spans 16 residues. Per the germline V gene, CDR1 is MDHEN and CDR2 is SYDVKM. Trimming took 1 base from V and 1 from J, leaving 13 bases between them. The CDR3 protein is CASSLLGGAGNTEAFF. The CDR3 DNA is TGTGCCAGCAGTTTATTGGGGGGCGCTGGGAACACTGAAGCTTTCTTT.

The chain uses TRBV3-1 and TRBJ2-6, with a possible D match to TRBD1 (6 bases). The germline V gene has CDR1 LGHDT and CDR2 YNNKEL (reference sequence). V shed 6 bases and J shed 2 bases, with 14 bases lying between them. The CDR3 contains 16 residues. CDR3 region: CASSPTYRAGANVLTF. CDR3 coding DNA: TGTGCCAGCAGTCCAACTTACAGGGCTGGGGCCAACGTCCTGACTTTC. Drawing the rest from reference TRBV3-1 and TRBJ2-6, the complete variable domain is DTAVSQTPKYLVTQMGNDKSIKCEQNLGHDTMYWYKQDSKKFLKIMFSYNNKELIINETVPNRFSPKSPDKAHLNLHINSLELGDSAVYFCASSPTYRAGANVLTFGAGSRLTVL.

A few counts support this clonotype. CDR3 coding DNA: TGCGCCAGCAGCTTGTCGGGGGAGTGGGCAGATACGCAGTATTTT. Its protein is CASSLSGEWADTQYF. V usage is TRBV5-1 and J usage is TRBJ2-3; possibly TRBD2 for D (6 bases). Trimming took 1 base from V and 4 from J, leaving 13 bases between them. Germline lookup yields CDR1 SGHRS and CDR2 YFSETQ. The CDR3 runs to 15 residues.

A note on this clonotype: Given a much more abundant clone one base away, this may be a read error. The J gene is TRBJ1-5, the V gene TRBV6-2 or TRBV6-3, with 7 bases fitting TRBD1. The CDR3 consists of 19 residues. Unmatched junction bases numbered 21, after V lost 5 bases and J lost 5 bases. Germline V gene sequence: CDR1 MNHEY, CDR2 SVGEGT. The CDR3 DNA sequence: TGTGCCAGCAGTGTAAAACCCCATGGAGGACAGGCATGTCATCAGCCCCAGCATTTT. Amino acids: CASSVKPHGGQACHQPQHF.

This clonotype was seen a few times. V usage is TRBV20-1 and J usage is TRBJ1-5; D remains ambiguous. V gave up 1 base and J gave up 1 base, with 8 bases separating them. Looked up from germline, CDR1 is DFQATT and CDR2 is SNEGSKA (reference sequence). The CDR3 is made up of 14 amino acids. The CDR3 DNA is TGCAGTGCTAGAGTCAGCGGAAGCAATCAGCCCCAGCATTTT. Amino acid sequence: CSARVSGSNQPQHF.